The next 17 T cell receptor beta chains were all read from a single sample in a study of identical twins. TCRdb redid the calling of the 5' RACE reads with MiXCR, one entry per CDR3 protein. The data hold 1.5 million to 2 million distinct CDR3 sequences, with around 29% observed a single time. The material sequenced was cord blood. The receptors here all came from a newborn girl in good health.

The table lists this clonotype with a few counts. The chain uses TRBV27 and TRBJ2-3; D possibly corresponds to TRBD2 (5 bases). CDR3 size: 18 residues. Trimming took 0 bases from V and 2 from J, leaving 18 bases between them. CDR1 MNHEY and CDR2 SMNVEV come from the germline V gene (reference sequence). The CDR3 DNA reads TGTGCCAGCAGTTTATCGGGTAGCGTGACTACCCCCACAGATACGCAGTATTTT. Its translation is CASSLSGSVTTPTDTQYF.

This clonotype was recorded many times. J is TRBJ2-3 and V is TRBV27, with a weak D call TRBD2 (6 bases). Trimming took 8 bases from V and 6 from J, leaving 6 bases between them. This CDR3 comprises 10 residues. Germline V gives CDR1 MNHEY, CDR2 SMNVEV (reference sequence). The CDR3 loop reads CASGGDTQYF. The CDR3 DNA reads as TGTGCCAGCGGGGGGGATACGCAGTATTTT.

With regard to this clonotype: One junction end disagrees with the germline gene, perhaps due to a read error. The chain combines TRBV20-1 with TRBJ1-5; D perhaps matches TRBD1 (5 bases). This CDR3 contains 14 residues. The germline CDR1 and CDR2 sequences are DFQATT and SNEGSKA (reference sequence). The CDR3 spells CNARDGAGNQPQHF. The CDR3 DNA sequence: TGCAATGCTAGAGATGGGGCAGGCAATCAGCCCCAGCATTTT.

This clonotype occurred many times. The genes are TRBV6-6 and TRBJ1-2; D ambiguous. The ends were cut back, 0 bases at V and 8 bases at J, with 10 bases in the middle. This CDR3 contains 13 residues. CDR1 and CDR2 from the germline V gene are MNHNY and SVGAGI (reference sequence). The CDR3 nucleotides read TGTGCCAGCAGTTACTCGGAATTTCGGGGCTACACCTTC. This translates into CASSYSEFRGYTF.

The rearrangement uses TRBV29-1 and TRBJ2-1; D unresolved. The CDR3 consists of 16 residues. The germline V gene has CDR1 SQVTM and CDR2 ANQGSEA. V lost 5 bases and J lost 0, with 17 bases in between. The CDR3 sequence is CSVKGRLAVSYNEQFF. The DNA for the CDR3 is TGCAGCGTTAAAGGTCGGTTGGCGGTCTCCTACAATGAGCAGTTCTTC.

This chain links TRBV7-9 with TRBJ2-1; D perhaps matches TRBD1 (6 bases). CDR1 is SEHNR and CDR2 is FQNEAQ in the germline V gene (reference sequence). Trimming stripped 3 bases from V and 6 bases from J, with 15 bases between. The CDR3 is 15 amino acids. The CDR3 protein is CASSFPQTGFNEQFF. As DNA, the CDR3 is TGTGCCAGCAGCTTCCCTCAGACAGGCTTCAATGAGCAGTTCTTC.

A few counts support this clonotype. The rearrangement joins TRBV20-1 to TRBJ1-1; unclear D gene. Per the germline V gene, CDR1 is DFQATT and CDR2 is SNEGSKA (reference sequence). The CDR3 runs 11 residues. V shed 2 bases and J shed 4 bases, with 5 bases lying between them. This CDR3 reads CSARRRTEAFF. CDR3 nucleotide sequence: TGCAGTGCTAGACGTCGCACTGAAGCTTTCTTT.

There are many counts of this clonotype. The chain has TRBV27 and TRBJ2-3, with D possibly being TRBD1 (6 bases). This CDR3 spans 13 amino acids. Germline assignment: CDR1 MNHEY and CDR2 SMNVEV (reference sequence). V was trimmed by 5 bases and J by 4 bases, leaving 10 bases between them. The CDR3 coding sequence is TGTGCCAGCAGTCCCCGACAGGCAGATACGCAGTATTTT. Residues: CASSPRQADTQYF.

This clonotype has a handful of counts. The chain is built from TRBV10-2 and TRBJ1-6, with no clear D. Trimming took off 8 bases at V and 0 bases at J, with 5 bases between the two ends. CDR3 length: 13 amino acids. The germline CDR1 and CDR2 sequences are WSHSY and SAAADI. CDR3 residues: CASGFSYNSPLHF. CDR3 nucleotide sequence: TGCGCCAGCGGGTTCTCCTATAATTCACCCCTCCACTTT.

The V and J genes are TRBV4-1 and TRBJ2-5, with 12 bases aligning to TRBD2. The CDR3 runs to 16 residues. Germline assignment: CDR1 MGHRA and CDR2 YSYEKL. V was pared by 1 base and J by 11 bases, with 11 bases of the junction left unmatched. The CDR3 spells CASSQASGRAHNEQYF. The DNA of the CDR3 is TGCGCCAGCAGCCAAGCTAGCGGGAGGGCCCACAATGAGCAGTACTTC.

This clonotype was counted only a few times. The chain links TRBV10-3 to TRBJ1-2; 10 bases fit TRBD1. V gave up 4 bases and J gave up 6 bases; unmatched junction bases: 5. Germline CDR1 reads ENHRY; CDR2 reads SYGVKD. CDR3 length: 14 residues. This chain's CDR3 is CAISGRQGADGYTF. CDR3 in DNA: TGTGCCATCAGTGGCCGACAGGGGGCGGATGGCTACACCTTC.

This clonotype was seen a few times. The rearrangement joins TRBV13 to TRBJ2-7; possibly TRBD2 for D (5 bases). The CDR3 extends over 12 amino acids. V was cut by 8 bases and J by 2 bases, with 10 bases left in between. In germline, CDR1 is PRHDT, CDR2 FYEKMQ (reference sequence). The CDR3 region is CASRAGAYEQYF. CDR3 DNA sequence: TGTGCCAGCCGAGCCGGGGCCTACGAGCAGTACTTC.

Here the CDR3 reads CASSATSGGPADTQYF. DNA of the CDR3: TGTGCCAGCAGTGCGACGTCGGGGGGGCCGGCTGATACGCAGTATTTT. The chain recombines TRBV2 with TRBJ2-3; 8 nucleotides align to TRBD2. The CDR3 length is 16 residues. V was pared by 4 bases and J by 6 bases, with 12 bases of the junction left unmatched. CDR1 and CDR2 (germline): SNHLY, FYNNEI.

The chain links TRBV7-9 to TRBJ2-4; possibly TRBD1 for D (6 bases). This CDR3 has 13 amino acids. Germline V lookup: CDR1 SEHNR, CDR2 FQNEAQ (reference sequence). V was trimmed by 1 base and J by 6 bases, leaving 7 bases between them. The CDR3, as DNA: TGTGCCAGCAGCTTAGTACAGGGAAACATTCAGTACTTC. This encodes CASSLVQGNIQYF.

The rearrangement links TRBV5-6 to TRBJ2-3; no clear D gene. Germline V CDR1 and CDR2: SGHDT, YYEEEE. The ends were cut back, 0 bases at V and 4 bases at J, with 9 bases in the middle. The CDR3 sequence is 14 residues long. The CDR3 sequence is CASSLAVFADTQYF. CDR3 nucleotide sequence: TGTGCCAGCAGCTTGGCCGTGTTCGCAGATACGCAGTATTTT.

The chain employs TRBV29-1 and TRBJ1-1; D remains ambiguous. The germline CDR1 and CDR2 sequences are SQVTM and ANQGSEA. Trimming took off 0 bases at V and 0 bases at J, with 8 bases between the two ends. The CDR3 is 14 residues long. The CDR3 DNA is TGCAGCGTTGAAGATCGTCCGGTGAACACTGAAGCTTTCTTT. Protein product: CSVEDRPVNTEAFF.

The gene calls are TRBV27 and TRBJ2-2; D unresolved. The CDR3 is made up of 12 amino acids. CDR1 is MNHEY and CDR2 is SMNVEV in the germline V gene (reference sequence). V dropped 8 bases and J dropped 2 bases, with 6 bases sitting between them. Here the CDR3 DNA reads TGTGCCAGCGGTTATAACACCGGGGAGCTGTTTTTT. Its protein is CASGYNTGELFF.